The clone carrying this T cell receptor beta chain was seen a few times. No antigen is known for it. This record comes from a study of T cell responses to AZD1222 COVID-19 vaccine. Notes on the study in general: Possibly, clonal diversity was underestimated; donors were largely white British and included more females.

Germline V gives CDR1 SGHRS, CDR2 YFSETQ. V was pared by 5 bases and J by 4 bases, with 15 bases between. This CDR3 is 14 amino acids long. Here immunoSEQ multiplex PCR was the method, and the copy in TCRdb shows in-frame clones only, minus some. The table has 130,000 or so clones, 85% to 90% seen once; the top ten hold around 2.9%. Pooled in the analysis were second doses at about 4 or about 12 weeks. V gene TRBV5-1 combines with J gene TRBJ1-1, with D tentatively TRBD1 (5 bases). The sequenced sample was peripheral blood, obtained 28 days after the second AZD1222 dose. This TCR was recovered from an adult who received the AZD1222 COVID-19 vaccine. The CDR3 here is CASSLDIGGTEAFF. Here the CDR3 DNA reads TGCGCCAGCAGTTTAGACATTGGGGGCACTGAAGCTTTCTTT.